The TCR beta chain described here comes from a study of radiotherapy plus CTLA-4 blockade in lung cancer listed by TCRdb under 2018. As for the study more broadly: Objective responses occurred in approximately 19% of enrolled patients, and just over 30% achieved disease control.

The library was produced with the immunoSEQ multiplex PCR assay. Here the immuneACCESS table is served through TCRdb, limited to in-frame sequences with V and J called. Missing clones are a known gap in these copies; in checked studies unresolved V genes cover under half, and the rest lacks a known reason. This sample holds roughly 50,000 clones; around 77% were observed only once. The leading ten clones occupy more than 9.5% of the sample. The study evaluated CTLA-4 blockade (ipilimumab) given together with focal radiation therapy in patients who had chemo-refractory metastatic non-small-cell lung cancer. About this clone: What this receptor recognizes is not known. The record has no base qualities; no much larger clone is one base away.

General findings and caveats noted by the study authors: TCR clones derived from tumors expanded in peripheral blood after treatment with radiotherapy and ipilimumab. The strongest predictors of response were reported to be early dynamic shifts in blood T cell clones along with a rise in serum interferon-beta following radiation.

Its CDR3 holds 14 amino acids, cysteine through phenylalanine. Left in the record is the CDR3 DNA by itself, 42 bases read in frame from the first base. CDR1 and CDR2 are read off the germline V gene as SNHLY and FYNNEI. Relative to germline, V is missing 9 bases and J is missing 7 bases, with 12 bases of the junction outside any gene match. The rearrangement combines TRBV2 with TRBJ2-4, with TRBD1 matching 7 junction bases. This clonotype was sampled from a human donor with non-small cell lung cancer who had stable disease on radiotherapy plus ipilimumab. The source was peripheral blood, collected from a patient treated with radiotherapy plus ipilimumab. The CDR3 sequence is CASWGRGGRNIQYF. The DNA reads as follows: TGTGCCAGTTGGGGGAGAGGGGGCAGGAACATTCAGTACTTC.